The clone carrying this TCR beta chain was recorded a few times. TRB rearrangements were amplified by multiplex PCR with BIOMED2 TRB-A/B primers. MiXCR was run by TCRdb on the multiplex PCR reads, yielding one entry per CDR3 protein. This sample has 4,500 to 5,000 distinct CDR3 sequences, with approximately 33% found just once. This specimen belongs to a study of T and B cells in COVID-19 patients. From blood, roughly 220-550 ng of genomic DNA served as TRB template. Sequenced input: blood. This receptor was obtained from a human donor who had recovered from COVID-19.

CDR3 nucleotide sequence: TGCGCCAGCAGCTTGGGACAGGGGACCAGCGAAAAACTGTTTTTT. Protein sequence: CASSLGQGTSEKLFF. The chain couples TRBV5-1 to TRBJ1-4; 8 nucleotides line up with TRBD1. J lost 8 bases, V lost 0 bases, and 6 bases had no gene match. Germline CDR1 and CDR2: SGHRS and YFSETQ. The CDR3 loop spans 15 amino acids.